These 13 T cell receptor beta chains came from one sample sequenced in a study of T cells in Graves' hyperthyroidism and ophthalmopathy. Amplified TCR beta CDR3 regions came from RNA transcripts. With the HTBI primer set, the TCR CDR3 went through a first round of RT-PCR. Via MiXCR, TCRdb re-called the multiplex PCR reads, giving one row per CDR3 protein. Of hundreds of thousands of distinct CDR3 sequences listed, roughly 15% are singletons. Sequencing was done on a sample of blood. The receptor source for this set is a woman aged 40 to 50 with Graves' ophthalmopathy.

This clonotype was counted many times. The CDR3 loop reads CASSMSAGGPETQYF. The CDR3, as DNA: TGTGCCAGTAGTATGTCAGCGGGAGGTCCAGAGACCCAGTACTTC. The V call is TRBV19, the J call TRBJ2-5; 9 nucleotides line up with TRBD2. The CDR3 runs to 15 residues. V shed 3 bases and J 4 bases; nucleotides not matched to a gene: 6. Germline values: CDR1 LNHDA, CDR2 SQIVND (reference sequence). Based on the CDR3 plus reference TRBV19 and TRBJ2-5, the full variable domain is DGGITQSPKYLFRKEGQNVTLSCEQNLNHDAMYWYRQDPGQGLRLIYYSQIVNDFQKGDIAEGYSVSREKKESFPLTVTSAQKNPTAFYLCASSMSAGGPETQYFGPGTRLLVL.

This chain joins TRBV11-2 and TRBJ1-1, with D hard to call. Deletions cut 1 base from V and 0 bases from J, with 9 bases between. This CDR3 has 15 residues. Germline V gene sequence: CDR1 SGHAT, CDR2 FQNNGV. CDR3 loop: CASSLGVAMNTEAFF. In nucleotides, the CDR3 is TGTGCCAGCAGCTTAGGGGTCGCAATGAACACTGAAGCTTTCTTT.

The sample holds a few counts of this clonotype. Germline is not matched at one junction end, which may reflect a read error. CDR3 coding DNA: TGCGGTGCTAGCGGGGTGGGGTTTGGCTCGGGTTGGACCCAGTACTTC. Translating gives CGASGVGFGSGWTQYF. This chain links TRBV20-1 with TRBJ2-5; 9 nucleotides agree with TRBD2. The germline CDR1 and CDR2 sequences are DFQATT and SNEGSKA (reference sequence). The CDR3 length is 16 residues.

Ten or more counts support this clonotype. The chain couples TRBV3-1 to TRBJ2-5; 13 nucleotides line up with TRBD2. Germline CDR1 LGHDT, CDR2 YNNKEL (reference sequence). The junction had 11 bases not matched to a gene; V was cut back by 4 bases and J by 6 bases. The CDR3 covers 17 residues. The CDR3 sequence: CASSPRTSGGLRKTQYF. The CDR3 nucleotides are TGTGCCAGCAGCCCTCGGACTAGCGGGGGCCTTAGGAAGACCCAGTACTTC.

Many counts were recorded for this clonotype. The J gene is TRBJ2-5, the V gene TRBV28; D unresolved. Germline V lookup: CDR1 MDHEN, CDR2 SYDVKM. CDR3 size: 15 residues. Trimming took off 3 bases at V and 0 bases at J, with 11 bases between the two ends. CDR3 DNA: TGTGCCAGCAGTTTTATGGGCAGCTACCAAGAGACCCAGTACTTC. This sequence encodes CASSFMGSYQETQYF.

This clonotype turned up a few times. The chain uses TRBV7-9 and TRBJ2-1; 8 bases agree with TRBD2. Trimming took 0 bases from V and 4 from J; bases not matched to a gene: 2. This CDR3 is 15 amino acids long. Germline CDR1 reads SEHNR; CDR2 reads FQNEAQ (reference sequence). The CDR3 bases are TGTGCCAGCAGCTTAGCTAGCGGGACATACAATGAGCAGTTCTTC. Translation gives CASSLASGTYNEQFF.

This clonotype was observed many times. The chain employs TRBV28 and TRBJ1-2; D unclear. The CDR3 length is 11 residues. The V end was cut by 9 bases, the J end by 1 base, with 6 bases between. Germline V lookup: CDR1 MDHEN, CDR2 SYDVKM. The CDR3 nucleotides are TGTGCCAGTAATGGTAACTATGGCTACACCTTC. Its protein is CASNGNYGYTF.

This clonotype showed up many times. The chain links TRBV20-1 to TRBJ2-7; TRBD2 matches 8 bases. CDR1 and CDR2 (germline): DFQATT, SNEGSKA (reference sequence). The CDR3 length is 15 residues. V lost 0 bases to trimming and J lost 4 bases; unmatched junction nucleotides: 8. This CDR3 is CSAREEGGGRYEQYF. CDR3 DNA sequence: TGCAGTGCTAGAGAGGAGGGCGGGGGGAGGTACGAGCAGTACTTC.

This clonotype was counted many times. V usage is TRBV12-5 and J usage is TRBJ2-7, with TRBD2 matching 7 bases. J was trimmed by 3 bases and V by 3 bases; bases with no gene match: 8. Germline lookup yields CDR1 LGHNT and CDR2 FRNRAP. The length of the CDR3 is 15 residues. In DNA, the CDR3 is TGTGCTAGTGGTTTCTGGGCGGGCGGGAGCTACGAGCAGTACTTC. Residues: CASGFWAGGSYEQYF.

This clonotype occurred many times. The genes are TRBV11-2 and TRBJ2-5; D is ambiguous. CDR3 size: 13 residues. CDR1 and CDR2 (germline): SGHAT, FQNNGV. Trimming took 5 bases from V and 5 from J, leaving 12 bases between them. The CDR3 spells CASSPPGWETQYF. The CDR3 nucleotides are TGTGCCAGCAGCCCGCCCGGTTGGGAGACCCAGTACTTC.

This clonotype was seen repeatedly, ten times or more. The chain joins TRBV24-1 to TRBJ1-2, with D maybe TRBD1 (5 bases). This CDR3 has 15 residues. V lost 7 bases and J lost 4, with 18 bases in between. The germline gives CDR1 KGHDR, CDR2 SFDVKD. The CDR3 protein is CATRTDTPSGYGYTF. The DNA of the CDR3 is TGTGCCACCAGGACAGATACTCCCTCTGGCTATGGCTACACCTTC.

The J gene is TRBJ1-3, the V gene TRBV5-1; D is undetermined. With 7 bases removed from V and 5 bases from J, the gap between germline ends came to 16 bases. Per the germline V gene, CDR1 is SGHRS and CDR2 is YFSETQ. The CDR3 length is 14 residues. The CDR3 coding sequence is TGCGCCAGCGCCCGGGCGGCGGACCGAAACACCATATATTTT. Translated, it gives CASARAADRNTIYF.

A single count supports this clonotype. The rearrangement uses TRBV15 and TRBJ2-7, with TRBD1 identical over 7 bases. Germline CDR1 LNHNV, CDR2 YYDKDF (reference sequence). There are 16 residues in the CDR3. With V trimmed by 5 bases and J by 2 bases, 12 bases remained unmatched. The DNA for the CDR3 is TGTGCCACCAGCTCCCGGACGGGACAGAAGCCCTACGAGCAGTACTTC. It codes for CATSSRTGQKPYEQYF.